Below are 9 T cell receptor beta chains sequenced from a single sample in a study of shared clonotypes between healthy human individuals. Produced via immunoSEQ multiplex PCR; TCRdb's table is partial and in-frame only. This sample has 1,400,000 or so clones, with approximately 98.5% found just once. Sequenced material: naive CD4+ T cells sorted from blood. Subset noted: CD45RA+ positively selected. The receptor source for this set is a man aged 25-45 years in good health.

Comments on this clone: This same CDR3 is encoded by further DNA sequences in the sample. This chain links TRBV18 with TRBJ1-1; no definite D call. The length of the CDR3 is 14 residues. Trimming took 3 bases from V and 5 from J, leaving 13 bases between them. Germline CDR1 reads KGHSH; CDR2 reads LQKENI. For the CDR3, the DNA is TGTGCCAGCTCACCTCTCCGGGAAGGGACTGAAGCTTTCTTT. Its protein is CASSPLREGTEAFF.

The chain joins TRBV5-6 to TRBJ1-2; D possibly corresponds to TRBD1 (5 bases). The ends were cut back, 3 bases at V and 8 bases at J, with 17 bases in the middle. The CDR3 has 14 residues. CDR1 is SGHDT, CDR2 YYEEEE, per germline. The CDR3 sequence: CASSSTGRGGGYTF. In DNA form, the CDR3 reads TGTGCCAGCAGCTCCACAGGTAGGGGTGGCGGCTACACCTTC.

The rearrangement joins TRBV9 to TRBJ2-2; possible D gene TRBD1, 5 bases. This CDR3 has 14 residues. The germline V and J ends were trimmed by 3 bases and 7 bases, with 13 bases remaining between them. Germline values: CDR1 SGDLS, CDR2 YYNGEE. The DNA of the CDR3 is TGTGCCAGCAGCGGCTTTACAGGCGGCGGGGAGCTGTTTTTT. This gives the protein CASSGFTGGGELFF.

Note on this clone: This sample includes further DNA sequences coding for the same CDR3. J is TRBJ2-1 and V is TRBV4-1; 13 positions agree with TRBD2. CDR1 is MGHRA, CDR2 YSYEKL, per germline. There are 15 residues in the CDR3. V gave up 5 bases and J gave up 4 bases; unmatched junction bases: 2. CDR3 region: CASSRGLAGYNEQFF. CDR3 bases: TGCGCCAGCAGCAGGGGACTAGCGGGGTACAATGAGCAGTTCTTC.

To note about this clone: The junction departs from germline at one end; a sequencing error may be responsible. The chain couples TRBV7-9 to TRBJ2-3, with no clear D. The germline gives CDR1 SEHNR, CDR2 FQNEAQ (reference sequence). The CDR3 covers 12 residues. CDR3 amino acids: CASSPATNTQYF. DNA of the CDR3: TGTGCCAGCAGCCCCGCCACAAATACGCAGTATTTT.

The chain links TRBV5-1 to TRBJ2-7, with TRBD1 matching 11 bases. Germline CDR1 SGHRS, CDR2 YFSETQ. V lost 4 bases to trimming and J lost 7 bases; unmatched junction nucleotides: 16. This CDR3 spans 17 amino acids. In DNA, the CDR3 is TGCGCCAGCAGCCGAGCCCAGACGGGACAGGGGGGTTATGAGCAGTACTTC. It translates to CASSRAQTGQGGYEQYF.

The gene calls are TRBV5-4 and TRBJ2-7, with 9 bases identical to TRBD1. CDR3 size: 14 residues. CDR1 and CDR2 (germline): SGHNT, YYREEE (reference sequence). Trimming took 4 bases from V and 9 from J; bases not matched to a gene: 11. The CDR3 here is CASSTGQGFSVQYF. In DNA, the CDR3 is TGTGCCAGCAGCACGGGACAGGGTTTTTCCGTGCAGTACTTC.

CDR3 amino acids: CASSLGVSVGEQYF. CDR3 in DNA: TGTGCCAGCAGCTTAGGGGTTTCGGTGGGGGAGCAGTACTTC. The V and J genes are TRBV7-2 and TRBJ2-7; no clear D gene. V was trimmed by 1 base and J by 7 bases, leaving 14 bases between them. Germline-derived CDR1 and CDR2 are SGHTA and FQGNSA. The length of the CDR3 is 14 residues.

The chain carries TRBV28 and TRBJ2-7, with TRBD1 identical over 8 bases. CDR3 size: 17 residues. CDR1 and CDR2 from the germline V gene are MDHEN and SYDVKM. Losses at the gene ends were 2 bases for V and 0 bases for J; bases not matched to a gene: 9. This CDR3 is CASSLLRRTGSSYEQYF. The CDR3, as DNA: TGTGCCAGCAGTTTACTGCGCCGGACAGGGAGCTCCTACGAGCAGTACTTC.